Shown below are 30 T cell receptor beta chains from a single sample sequenced in a study of T cell responses to AZD1222 COVID-19 vaccine. Profiling relied on immunoSEQ multiplex PCR, and the TCRdb table lists in-frame clones only, not all of them. The sample consists of about 150,000 clones, roughly nine tenths of them appearing once. The specimen comprised peripheral blood, sampled 28 days after the second dose of the MenACWY control vaccine. The receptors here all came from an adult who received the MenACWY meningococcal vaccine as a control.

The chain has TRBV27 and TRBJ2-5; D gene ambiguous. Germline assignment: CDR1 MNHEY and CDR2 SMNVEV (reference sequence). V shed 1 base and J shed 4 bases, with 4 bases lying between them. The CDR3 contains 12 residues. In DNA, the CDR3 is TGTGCCAGCAGTTTATTGGGAGAGACCCAGTACTTC. Translating gives CASSLLGETQYF.

The genes are TRBV5-4 and TRBJ2-3, with TRBD2 matching 8 bases. CDR1 and CDR2 from the germline V gene are SGHNT and YYREEE (reference sequence). The CDR3 is 16 residues long. The J segment lost 2 bases and the V segment lost 0 bases, leaving 5 bases of the junction unmatched. The DNA of the CDR3 is TGTGCCAGCAGCTTGGGGGGCGGGGGGCCCACAGATACGCAGTATTTT. It specifies CASSLGGGGPTDTQYF.

This chain joins TRBV4-3 and TRBJ1-5, with 7 bases that match TRBD1. This CDR3 comprises 16 residues. CDR1 is LGHNA and CDR2 is YSLEER in the germline V gene. V was clipped by 0 bases and J by 3 bases; unmatched bases: 5. CDR3 DNA sequence: TGCGCCAGCAGCCAAGAGCCAGGGGGTTACAATCAGCCCCAGCATTTT. Translated: CASSQEPGGYNQPQHF.

J is TRBJ1-2 and V is TRBV19; 7 bases map to TRBD1. The CDR3 sequence is 15 residues long. Trimming cost V 5 bases and J 1 base; bases outside gene matches: 7. Germline V lookup: CDR1 LNHDA, CDR2 SQIVND (reference sequence). Here the CDR3 reads CASSSGQTLNYGYTF. CDR3 in DNA: TGTGCCAGTAGTTCGGGACAGACACTTAACTATGGCTACACCTTC. The whole variable domain, filled in from reference TRBV19 and TRBJ1-2, reads DGGITQSPKYLFRKEGQNVTLSCEQNLNHDAMYWYRQDPGQGLRLIYYSQIVNDFQKGDIAEGYSVSREKKESFPLTVTSAQKNPTAFYLCASSSGQTLNYGYTFGSGTRLTVV.

The CDR3 here is CASNTEETQYF. In DNA, the CDR3 is TGTGCCAGCAATACTGAGGAGACCCAGTACTTC. The gene calls are TRBV21-1 and TRBJ2-5; the listed D gene, TRBD2, was not tested against the DNA. TRBV21-1 is a listed pseudogene. This CDR3 spans 11 amino acids.

The rearrangement uses TRBV9 and TRBJ2-2; maybe TRBD1 (6 bases). Germline V gene data show CDR1 as SGDLS and CDR2 as YYNGEE. This CDR3 contains 15 residues. Trimming removed 4 bases at V and 0 bases at J, with 10 bases between. The CDR3 DNA is TGTGCCAGCAGCCGCCGGGACACGAACACCGGGGAGCTGTTTTTT. Translating it yields CASSRRDTNTGELFF.

This chain uses TRBV3-1 (or the pseudogene TRBV3-2) with TRBJ1-3; 9 nucleotides align to TRBD1. Germline-derived CDR1 and CDR2 are LGHDT and YNNKEL (reference sequence). V lost 0 bases and J lost 8; bases outside the gene matches: 8. The length of the CDR3 is 16 residues. The chain's CDR3 is CASSQEGQGIGHTIYF. CDR3 sequence (DNA): TGTGCCAGCAGCCAAGAGGGACAGGGAATAGGTCACACCATATATTTT.

The gene calls are TRBV7-2 and TRBJ2-3; maybe TRBD2 (6 bases). This CDR3 spans 15 amino acids. Germline-derived CDR1 and CDR2 are SGHTA and FQGNSA. V lost 3 bases, J lost 0 bases, and 10 bases lay in between. CDR3 protein: CASSFVAASTDTQYF. CDR3 nucleotide sequence: TGTGCCAGCAGCTTCGTAGCGGCTAGCACAGATACGCAGTATTTT.

CDR3 nucleotides: TGCGCCAGCAGCCAGTATACAGATACGCAGTATTTT. Its protein is CASSQYTDTQYF. J is TRBJ2-3 and V is TRBV4-3; the D is unclear. Germline V CDR1 and CDR2: LGHNA, YSLEER. This CDR3 has 12 amino acids. V lost 3 bases, J lost 3 bases, and 4 bases lay in between.

The CDR3: CASSVELAAYNEQFF. CDR3 nucleotides: TGTGCCAGCAGCGTAGAACTAGCCGCCTACAATGAGCAGTTCTTC. The rearrangement links TRBV9 to TRBJ2-1; maybe TRBD2 (6 bases). This CDR3 is 15 amino acids long. Deletions cut 0 bases from V and 2 bases from J, with 9 bases between. The germline CDR1 and CDR2 sequences are SGDLS and YYNGEE.

In its sample, this clone was seen a few times. The CDR3 DNA reads as TGTGCCAGCAGTTACCGGACCGTCAACCAAGAGACCCAGTACTTC. This sequence encodes CASSYRTVNQETQYF. The rearrangement uses TRBV6-5 and TRBJ2-5; D remains ambiguous. Germline-derived CDR1 and CDR2 are MNHEY and SVGAGI. The CDR3 runs to 15 residues. Trimming cost V 2 bases and J 0 bases, with 10 bases left between them.

The chain uses TRBV2 and TRBJ1-5; the match to TRBD1 covers 7 bases. Germline CDR1 and CDR2: SNHLY and FYNNEI. The V segment lost 3 bases and the J segment 1 base; nucleotides outside the gene matches: 6. This CDR3 contains 16 residues. The CDR3: CASSESTTGSNQPQHF. The CDR3 DNA sequence: TGTGCCAGCAGTGAGTCTACGACAGGGAGCAATCAGCCCCAGCATTTT.

Only a few counts were recorded for this clone. The rearrangement joins TRBV2 to TRBJ1-2; the D is unclear. The V gene's germline CDR1 is SNHLY and CDR2 FYNNEI. CDR3 length: 15 residues. V lost 2 bases and J 5 bases, leaving 15 bases between the germline ends. The CDR3: CASSETAVPWYGYTF. In DNA form, the CDR3 reads TGTGCCAGCAGTGAAACGGCAGTGCCTTGGTATGGCTACACCTTC.

This clone was counted once. The V gene is TRBV11-3, the J gene TRBJ2-2, with 7 bases matching TRBD1. This CDR3 is built from 16 residues. Germline trimming cut 5 bases from V and 0 bases from J; bases unmatched to any gene: 6. Germline values: CDR1 SGHNT, CDR2 YENEEA. The CDR3 loop reads CASSPLGQANTGELFF. The CDR3 DNA is TGTGCCAGCAGCCCACTTGGACAGGCGAACACCGGGGAGCTGTTTTTT.

The chain recombines TRBV3-1 (or the pseudogene TRBV3-2) with TRBJ2-7, with D perhaps being TRBD1 or TRBD2 (6 bases each). The CDR3 runs 15 residues. V was pared by 2 bases and J by 3 bases, with 14 bases between. The V gene's germline CDR1 is LGHDT and CDR2 YNNKEL (reference sequence). CDR3 DNA sequence: TGTGCCAGCAGCCAAACTAGGGGGACTCTCTACGAGCAGTACTTC. Its protein is CASSQTRGTLYEQYF.

The count of this clone is one. The genes are TRBV28 and TRBJ2-7; D is unclear. The CDR3 runs to 12 residues. V lost 6 bases, J lost 0 bases, and 6 bases lay in between. CDR1 is MDHEN and CDR2 is SYDVKM in the germline V gene. The CDR3, as DNA: TGTGCCAGCAGCGTTAGCTCCTACGAGCAGTACTTC. It specifies CASSVSSYEQYF.

The gene calls are TRBV2 and TRBJ1-3; possibly TRBD1 for D (5 bases). This CDR3 is built from 15 residues. Germline loops: CDR1 SNHLY, CDR2 FYNNEI. Trimming removed 4 bases at V and 3 bases at J, with 13 bases between. DNA of the CDR3: TGTGCCAGCAGTGGGCAGGGAACGATTGGAAACACCATATATTTT. This codes for CASSGQGTIGNTIYF.

V gene TRBV7-9 combines with J gene TRBJ2-5; a possible D gene is TRBD2 (5 bases). In germline, CDR1 is SEHNR, CDR2 FQNEAQ (reference sequence). V lost 9 bases and J 2 bases, leaving 7 bases between the germline ends. This CDR3 spans 11 amino acids. The CDR3, as DNA: TGTGCCAGTAGCGAACAAGAGACCCAGTACTTC. Translated, it gives CASSEQETQYF.

The chain links TRBV28 to TRBJ1-5; 10 bases fit TRBD1. Germline CDR1 is MDHEN and CDR2 is SYDVKM. The length of the CDR3 is 14 residues. Germline trimming cut 8 bases from V and 3 bases from J; bases unmatched to any gene: 4. DNA for the CDR3: TGTGCCAGCTCGACAGGGGGCCCCAATCAGCCCCAGCATTTT. Protein sequence: CASSTGGPNQPQHF.

This chain joins TRBV10-3 and TRBJ2-2, with D perhaps matching TRBD1 or TRBD2 (5 bases each). The CDR3 runs to 19 residues. Per germline, CDR1 ENHRY and CDR2 SYGVKD. The V end lost 0 bases, the J end lost 0 bases, and 17 bases lay between the germline ends. Written as DNA, the CDR3 is TGTGCCATCAGTGAGTCGAGTCCTTGGGACCCCGCGAACACCGGGGAGCTGTTTTTT. Translated, it gives CAISESSPWDPANTGELFF.

The chain is built from TRBV10-3 and TRBJ2-7; 10 nucleotides line up with TRBD2. V shed 5 bases and J 2 bases; nucleotides not matched to a gene: 6. The CDR3 has 15 residues. Germline CDR1 is ENHRY and CDR2 is SYGVKD. As DNA, the CDR3 is TGTGCCATCAGTAGAACTAGCGGGACCACCTACGAGCAGTACTTC. Translated, it gives CAISRTSGTTYEQYF.

This clone was detected once. The CDR3 reads CAITFREHTEAFF. The CDR3 region has the DNA TGTGCCATCACTTTCAGGGAACACACTGAAGCTTTCTTT. The chain carries TRBV10-3 and TRBJ1-1; perhaps TRBD1 as D (5 bases). The CDR3 has 13 residues. Germline V gene lookup returns CDR1 ENHRY and CDR2 SYGVKD. Between the trimmed V and J ends, which lost 7 bases and 3 bases, there was a span of 12 bases.

The J gene is TRBJ2-5, the V gene TRBV7-2; 16 positions match TRBD2. CDR1 is SGHTA, CDR2 FQGNSA, per germline. With V trimmed by 4 bases and J by 5 bases, 10 bases remained unmatched. The CDR3 has 18 amino acids. CDR3 amino acids: CASSSGLAGGPDVETQYF. As DNA, the CDR3 is TGTGCCAGCAGCTCGGGACTAGCGGGAGGGCCGGACGTTGAGACCCAGTACTTC.

The chain uses TRBV5-4 and TRBJ2-6, with TRBD1 matching 7 bases. The CDR3 is made up of 18 amino acids. The germline CDR1 and CDR2 sequences are SGHNT and YYREEE (reference sequence). Trimming took 4 bases from V and 4 from J; bases not matched to a gene: 14. The CDR3 nucleotides read TGTGCCAGCAGCCGATCAACAGGGGCCTTTTACGGGGCCAACGTCCTGACTTTC. This sequence encodes CASSRSTGAFYGANVLTF. The variable domain in full, with the rest retrieved from reference TRBV5-4 and TRBJ2-6, is ETGVTQSPTHLIKTRGQQVTLRCSSQSGHNTVSWYQQALGQGPQFIFQYYREEENGRGNFPPRFSGLQFPNYSSELNVNALELDDSALYLCASSRSTGAFYGANVLTFGAGSRLTVL.

The chain uses TRBV6-5 and TRBJ2-5; the match to TRBD1 covers 9 bases. The CDR3 loop spans 16 amino acids. The V gene's germline CDR1 is MNHEY and CDR2 SVGAGI. Trimming removed 4 bases from V and 2 bases from J; junction bases left unmatched: 8. The CDR3 reads CASSSPSTGGQETQYF. The CDR3 DNA reads TGTGCCAGCAGTTCCCCGTCGACAGGGGGGCAAGAGACCCAGTACTTC.

The chain links TRBV7-8 to TRBJ1-5; the D is unclear. V dropped 3 bases and J dropped 5 bases, with 17 bases sitting between them. The CDR3 has 16 residues. CDR1 is SGHVS and CDR2 is FQNEAQ in the germline V gene. The CDR3 DNA follows: TGTGCCAGCAGCTTTTCTTATCCTGGGATTCATCAGCCCCAGCATTTT. Protein sequence: CASSFSYPGIHQPQHF.

The rearrangement uses TRBV12-3 or TRBV12-4 and TRBJ2-7, with D perhaps matching TRBD2 (6 bases). The CDR3 runs to 13 residues. V dropped 6 bases and J dropped 6 bases, with 15 bases sitting between them. CDR3 DNA sequence: TGTGCCAGCAGAAAGACGGGAGCAAGCGAGCAGTACTTC. Translating gives CASRKTGASEQYF.

The genes are TRBV7-8 and TRBJ2-7; D is ambiguous. The V gene's germline CDR1 is SGHVS and CDR2 FQNEAQ. The CDR3 covers 15 residues. Deletions cut 1 base from V and 0 bases from J, with 10 bases between. Here the CDR3 reads CASSLGFSSSYEQYF. CDR3 in DNA: TGTGCCAGCAGCTTAGGGTTCAGTAGCTCCTACGAGCAGTACTTC.

The chain uses TRBV7-2 and TRBJ2-7, with 9 bases aligning to TRBD1. The germline gives CDR1 SGHTA, CDR2 FQGNSA. This CDR3 is built from 14 residues. V dropped 3 bases and J dropped 4; count of bases not matched to a gene: 4. CDR3 nucleotides: TGTGCCAGCAGCTTCGACAGGGGGGGGTACGAGCAGTACTTC. This translates into CASSFDRGGYEQYF.

In its sample, this clone was seen once. V usage is TRBV9 and J usage is TRBJ2-5; perhaps TRBD1 as D (5 bases). From germline, CDR1 is SGDLS and CDR2 YYNGEE. This CDR3 spans 14 amino acids. The ends were cut back, 4 bases at V and 1 base at J, with 11 bases in the middle. The CDR3 spells CASSPQTVQETQYF. DNA of the CDR3: TGTGCCAGCAGCCCCCAGACAGTCCAAGAGACCCAGTACTTC.